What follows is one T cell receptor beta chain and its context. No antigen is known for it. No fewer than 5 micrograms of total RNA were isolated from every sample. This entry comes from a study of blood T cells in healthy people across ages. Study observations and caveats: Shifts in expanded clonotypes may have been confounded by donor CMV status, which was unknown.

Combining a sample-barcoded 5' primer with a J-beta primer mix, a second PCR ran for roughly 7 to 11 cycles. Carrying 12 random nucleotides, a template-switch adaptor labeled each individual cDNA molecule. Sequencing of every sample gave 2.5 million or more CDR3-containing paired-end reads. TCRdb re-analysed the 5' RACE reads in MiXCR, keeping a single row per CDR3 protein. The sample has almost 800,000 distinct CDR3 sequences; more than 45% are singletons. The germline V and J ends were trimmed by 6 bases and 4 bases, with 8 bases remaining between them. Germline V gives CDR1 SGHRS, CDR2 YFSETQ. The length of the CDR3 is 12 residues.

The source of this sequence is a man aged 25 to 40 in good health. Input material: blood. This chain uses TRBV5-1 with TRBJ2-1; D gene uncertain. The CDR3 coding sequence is TGCGCCAGCACCCTAACATACAATGAGCAGTTCTTC. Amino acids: CASTLTYNEQFF.